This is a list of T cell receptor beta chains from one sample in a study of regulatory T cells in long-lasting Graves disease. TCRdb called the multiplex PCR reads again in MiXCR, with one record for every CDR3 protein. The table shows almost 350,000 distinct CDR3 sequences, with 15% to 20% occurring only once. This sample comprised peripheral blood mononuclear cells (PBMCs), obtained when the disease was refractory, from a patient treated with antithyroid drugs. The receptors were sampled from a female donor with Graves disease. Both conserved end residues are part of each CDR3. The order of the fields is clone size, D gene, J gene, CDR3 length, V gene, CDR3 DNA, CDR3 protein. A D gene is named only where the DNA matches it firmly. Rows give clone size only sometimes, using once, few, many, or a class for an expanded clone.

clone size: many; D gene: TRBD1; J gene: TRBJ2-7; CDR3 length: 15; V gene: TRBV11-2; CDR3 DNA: TGTGCCAGCAGCCCCTGGACAGGGGCCGCTTACGAGCAGTACTTC; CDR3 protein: CASSPWTGAAYEQYF
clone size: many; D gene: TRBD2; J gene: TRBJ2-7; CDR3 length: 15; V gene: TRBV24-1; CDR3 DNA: TGTGCCACCAGTGATTCGACTAGCGGGAGCTACGAGCAGTACTTC; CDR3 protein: CATSDSTSGSYEQYF
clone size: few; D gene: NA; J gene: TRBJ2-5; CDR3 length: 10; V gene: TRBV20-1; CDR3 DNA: TGCAGTGCTCCCCCAGAGACCCAGTACTTC; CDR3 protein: CSAPPETQYF
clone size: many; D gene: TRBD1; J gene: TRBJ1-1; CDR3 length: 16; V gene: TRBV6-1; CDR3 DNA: TGTGCCAGCAGGGCCGCAAGGGGGCAAAGGAGCACTGAAGCTTTCTTT; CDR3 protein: CASRAARGQRSTEAFF
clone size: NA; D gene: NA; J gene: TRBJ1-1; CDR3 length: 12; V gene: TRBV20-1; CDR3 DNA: TGCAGTGCTAGACTGCGAAACACTGAAGCTTTCTTT; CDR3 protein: CSARLRNTEAFF
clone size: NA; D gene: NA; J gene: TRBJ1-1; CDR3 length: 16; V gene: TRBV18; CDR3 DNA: TGTGCCAGCTCACCACAGTTCCTGGGAACGAACACTGAAGCTTTCTTT; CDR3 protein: CASSPQFLGTNTEAFF
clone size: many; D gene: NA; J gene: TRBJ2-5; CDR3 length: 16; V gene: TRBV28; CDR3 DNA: TGTGCCAGCAGTTCCGGAGGGTCGGGGTATGGAGAGACCCAGTACTTC; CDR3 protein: CASSSGGSGYGETQYF
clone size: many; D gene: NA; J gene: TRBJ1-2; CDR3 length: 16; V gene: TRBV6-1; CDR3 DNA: TGTGCCAGCAGTGAAGGAAGGTGGGACGGGTCGGATGGCTACACCTTC; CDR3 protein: CASSEGRWDGSDGYTF
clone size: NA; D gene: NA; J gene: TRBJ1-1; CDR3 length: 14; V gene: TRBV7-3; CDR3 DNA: TGTGCCAGCAGCCCAGGTGGCTACTCTCAACAAGCTTTCTTT; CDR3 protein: CASSPGGYSQQAFF
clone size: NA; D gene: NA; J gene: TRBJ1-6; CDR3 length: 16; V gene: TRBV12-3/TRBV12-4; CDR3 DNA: TGTGCCAGCAGTAAGACAGCCCAAATTTATAATTCACCCCTCCACTTT; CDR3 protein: CASSKTAQIYNSPLHF
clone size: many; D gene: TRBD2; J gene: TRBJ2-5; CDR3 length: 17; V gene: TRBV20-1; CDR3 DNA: TGCAGTGCTAGGGCCTATGGGACTAGCGGGAGACAAGAGACCCAGTACTTC; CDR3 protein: CSARAYGTSGRQETQYF
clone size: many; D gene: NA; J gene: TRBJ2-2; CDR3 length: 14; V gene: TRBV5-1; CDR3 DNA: TGCGCCAGCAGCTTGAGGGGGAACACCGGGGAGCTGTTTTTT; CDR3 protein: CASSLRGNTGELFF
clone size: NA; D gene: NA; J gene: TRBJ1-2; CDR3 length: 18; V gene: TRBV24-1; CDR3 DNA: TGTGCCACCAGTCCGAGTGCCAGGACACCGGGCGGAAACTATGGCTACACCTTC; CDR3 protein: CATSPSARTPGGNYGYTF
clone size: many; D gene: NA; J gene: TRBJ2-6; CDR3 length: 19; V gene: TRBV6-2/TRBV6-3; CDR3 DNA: TGTGCCAGCAGTTACTCGAGAGGGGACGTTTTATCTGGGGCCAACGTCCTGACTTTC; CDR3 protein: CASSYSRGDVLSGANVLTF
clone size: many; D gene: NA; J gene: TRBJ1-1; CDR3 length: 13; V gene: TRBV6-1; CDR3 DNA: TGTGCCAGCCAAGAGGTAGGGAACACTGAAGCTTTCTTT; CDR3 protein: CASQEVGNTEAFF
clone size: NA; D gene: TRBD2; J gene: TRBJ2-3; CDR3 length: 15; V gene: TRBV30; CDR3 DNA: TGTGCCTGGAGTGTAGGGACTAGCGGCACAGATACGCAGTATTTT; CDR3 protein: CAWSVGTSGTDTQYF
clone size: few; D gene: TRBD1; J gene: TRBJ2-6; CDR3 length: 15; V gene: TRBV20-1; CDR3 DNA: TGCAGTGCAACCGGGACAGACTCTGGGGCCAACGTCCTGACTTTC; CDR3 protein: CSATGTDSGANVLTF
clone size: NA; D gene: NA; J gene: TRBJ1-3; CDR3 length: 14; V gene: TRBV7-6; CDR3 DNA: TGTGCCAGCAGCCTACCCGACAGTTATGACACCATATATTTT; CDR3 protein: CASSLPDSYDTIYF
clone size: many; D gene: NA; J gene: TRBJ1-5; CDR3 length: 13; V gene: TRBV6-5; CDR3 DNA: TGTGCCAGCAGTTACTCAGAAAATCAGCCCCAGCATTTT; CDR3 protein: CASSYSENQPQHF
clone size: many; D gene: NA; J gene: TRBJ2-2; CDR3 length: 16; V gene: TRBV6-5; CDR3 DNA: TGTGCCAGCAGTTACCTACAGGGCCTGAACACCGGGGAGCTGTTTTTT; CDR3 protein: CASSYLQGLNTGELFF
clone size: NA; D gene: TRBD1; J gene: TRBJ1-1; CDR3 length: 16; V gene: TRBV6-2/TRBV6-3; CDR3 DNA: TGTGCCACCAAGGACGTTCCCGGGACAGGGAACACTGAAGCTTTCTTT; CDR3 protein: CATKDVPGTGNTEAFF
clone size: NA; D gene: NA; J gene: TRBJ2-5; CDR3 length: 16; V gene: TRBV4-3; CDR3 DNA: TGCGCCAGCAGCCAAGATTTGGGCGGCGCAGGTTGGTCCCAGTACTTC; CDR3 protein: CASSQDLGGAGWSQYF
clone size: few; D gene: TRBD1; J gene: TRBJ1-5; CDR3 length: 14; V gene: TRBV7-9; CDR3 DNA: TGTGCCAGCAGCGTTGAGGGGGCCTTTCAGCCCCAGCATTTT; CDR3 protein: CASSVEGAFQPQHF
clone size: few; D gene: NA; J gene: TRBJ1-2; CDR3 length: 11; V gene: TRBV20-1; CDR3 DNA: TGCAGTGCTAGAGTTAGGGGGGGCTACACCTTC; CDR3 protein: CSARVRGGYTF
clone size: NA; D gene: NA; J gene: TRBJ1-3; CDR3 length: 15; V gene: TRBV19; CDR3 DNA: TGTGCCAGTAGTATCCGCACCCGCTCTGGAAACACCATATATTTT; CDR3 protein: CASSIRTRSGNTIYF